This T cell receptor beta chain was retrieved from a study of breast tumors, draining lymph nodes, adjacent tissues. The lymph nodes were axillary draining lymph nodes from breast cancer patients. TCRdb re-analysed the multiplex PCR reads in MiXCR, keeping a single row per CDR3 protein. The sample lists over 150,000 distinct CDR3 sequences; around a third were seen once. Ten or more counts support this clonotype. Germline V lookup: CDR1 SGHTA, CDR2 FQGTGA. V lost 5 bases, J lost 8 bases, and 8 bases stayed unmatched. The CDR3 consists of 13 residues. V and J are TRBV7-3 and TRBJ1-2; TRBD1 matches 7 bases. The clonotype comes from a female donor with breast cancer. Some clones in this sample may be carry-over from other donors' samples. The sample comprised axillary lymph node tissue. The CDR3 sequence: CASSAVTGVGYTF. The CDR3 coding sequence is TGTGCCAGCAGCGCTGTTACAGGGGTCGGCTACACCTTC. Using reference TRBV7-3 and TRBJ1-2 for the parts outside the CDR3, the full variable domain is GAGVSQTPSNKVTEKGKYVELRCDPISGHTALYWYRQSLGQGPEFLIYFQGTGAADDSGLPNDRFFAVRPEGSVSTLKIQRTERGDSAVYLCASSAVTGVGYTFGSGTRLTVV.